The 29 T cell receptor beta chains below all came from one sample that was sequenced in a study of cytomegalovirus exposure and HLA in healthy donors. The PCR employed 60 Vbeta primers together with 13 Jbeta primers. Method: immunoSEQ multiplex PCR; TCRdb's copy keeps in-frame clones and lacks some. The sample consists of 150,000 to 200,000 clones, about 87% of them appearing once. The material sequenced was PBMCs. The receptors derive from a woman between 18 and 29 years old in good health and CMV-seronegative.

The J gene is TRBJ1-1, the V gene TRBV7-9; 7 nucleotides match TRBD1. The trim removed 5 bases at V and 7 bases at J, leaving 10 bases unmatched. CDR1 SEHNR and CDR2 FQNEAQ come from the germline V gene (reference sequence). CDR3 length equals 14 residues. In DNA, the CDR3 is TGTGCCAGCAGCCCTAGTGGAGGGGGCCTTGAAGCTTTCTTT. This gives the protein CASSPSGGGLEAFF. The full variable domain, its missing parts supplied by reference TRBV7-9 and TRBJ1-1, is DTGVSQNPRHKITKRGQNVTFRCDPISEHNRLYWYRQTLGQGPEFLTYFQNEAQLEKSRLLSDRFSAERPKGSFSTLEIQRTEQGDSAMYLCASSPSGGGLEAFFGQGTRLTVV.

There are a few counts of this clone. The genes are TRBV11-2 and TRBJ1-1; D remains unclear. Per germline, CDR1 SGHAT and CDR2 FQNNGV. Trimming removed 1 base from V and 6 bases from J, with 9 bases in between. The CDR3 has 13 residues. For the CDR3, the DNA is TGTGCCAGCAGCTTAGGCGTAACGCCTGAAGCTTTCTTT. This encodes CASSLGVTPEAFF. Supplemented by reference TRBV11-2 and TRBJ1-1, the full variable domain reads EAGVAQSPRYKIIEKRQSVAFWCNPISGHATLYWYQQILGQGPKLLIQFQNNGVVDDSQLPKDRFSAERLKGVDSTLKIQPAKLEDSAVYLCASSLGVTPEAFFGQGTRLTVV.

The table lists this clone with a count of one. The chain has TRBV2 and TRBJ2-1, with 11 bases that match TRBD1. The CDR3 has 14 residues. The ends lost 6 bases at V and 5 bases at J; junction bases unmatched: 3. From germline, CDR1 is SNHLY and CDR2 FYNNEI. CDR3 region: CASRGTGGHNEQFF. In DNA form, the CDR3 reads TGTGCCAGCAGAGGGACAGGGGGACACAATGAGCAGTTCTTC.

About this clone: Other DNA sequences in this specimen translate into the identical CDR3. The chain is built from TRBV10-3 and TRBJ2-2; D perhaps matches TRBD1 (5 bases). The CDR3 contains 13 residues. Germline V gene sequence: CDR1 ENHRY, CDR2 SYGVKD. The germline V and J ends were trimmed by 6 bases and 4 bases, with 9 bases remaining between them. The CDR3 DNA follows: TGTGCCATCAGAGGGGCATCCACCGGGGAGCTGTTTTTT. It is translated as CAIRGASTGELFF.

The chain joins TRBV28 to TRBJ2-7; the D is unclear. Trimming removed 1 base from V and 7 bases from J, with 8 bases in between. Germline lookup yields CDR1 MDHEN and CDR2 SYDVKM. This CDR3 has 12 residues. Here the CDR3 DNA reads TGTGCCAGCAGTTTATCCTTGAGGGAGCAGTACTTC. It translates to CASSLSLREQYF.

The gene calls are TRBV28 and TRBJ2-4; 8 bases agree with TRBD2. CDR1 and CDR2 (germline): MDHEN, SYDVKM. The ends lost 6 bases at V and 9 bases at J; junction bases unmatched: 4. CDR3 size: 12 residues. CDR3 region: CASSGGVGIQYF. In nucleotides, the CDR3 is TGTGCCAGCAGCGGGGGGGTAGGCATTCAGTACTTC.

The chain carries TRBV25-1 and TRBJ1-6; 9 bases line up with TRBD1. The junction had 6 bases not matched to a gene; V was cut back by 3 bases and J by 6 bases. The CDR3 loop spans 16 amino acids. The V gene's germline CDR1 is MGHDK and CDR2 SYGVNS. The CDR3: CASSDSQGALNSPLHF. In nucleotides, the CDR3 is TGTGCCAGCAGTGACTCACAGGGGGCCCTTAATTCACCCCTCCACTTT.

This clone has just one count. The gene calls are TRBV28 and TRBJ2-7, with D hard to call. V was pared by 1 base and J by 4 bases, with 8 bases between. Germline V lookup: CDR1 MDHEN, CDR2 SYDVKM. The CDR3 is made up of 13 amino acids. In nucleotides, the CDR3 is TGTGCCAGCAGTTTATCAGTCGTGTACGAGCAGTACTTC. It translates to CASSLSVVYEQYF. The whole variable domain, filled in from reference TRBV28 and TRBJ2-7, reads DVKVTQSSRYLVKRTGEKVFLECVQDMDHENMFWYRQDPGLGLRLIYFSYDVKMKEKGDIPEGYSVSREKKERFSLILESASTNQTSMYLCASSLSVVYEQYFGPGTRLTVT.

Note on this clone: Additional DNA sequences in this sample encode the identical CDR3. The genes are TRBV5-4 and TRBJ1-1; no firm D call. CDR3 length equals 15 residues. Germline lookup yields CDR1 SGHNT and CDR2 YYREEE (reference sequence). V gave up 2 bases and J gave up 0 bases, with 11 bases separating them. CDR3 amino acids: CASSLKEWVNTEAFF. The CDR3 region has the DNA TGTGCCAGCAGCTTAAAGGAGTGGGTGAACACTGAAGCTTTCTTT.

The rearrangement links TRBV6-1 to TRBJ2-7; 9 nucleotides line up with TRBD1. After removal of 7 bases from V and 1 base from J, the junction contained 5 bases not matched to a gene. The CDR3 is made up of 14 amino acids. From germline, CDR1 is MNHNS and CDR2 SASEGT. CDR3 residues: CASIGDRDSYEQYF. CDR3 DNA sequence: TGTGCCAGCATAGGGGACAGGGATTCCTACGAGCAGTACTTC.

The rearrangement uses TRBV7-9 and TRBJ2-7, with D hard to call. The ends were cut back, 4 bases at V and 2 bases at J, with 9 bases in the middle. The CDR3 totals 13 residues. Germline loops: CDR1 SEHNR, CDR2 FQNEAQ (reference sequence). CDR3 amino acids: CASSSPGPYEQYF. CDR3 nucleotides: TGTGCCAGCAGCTCCCCAGGTCCCTACGAGCAGTACTTC.

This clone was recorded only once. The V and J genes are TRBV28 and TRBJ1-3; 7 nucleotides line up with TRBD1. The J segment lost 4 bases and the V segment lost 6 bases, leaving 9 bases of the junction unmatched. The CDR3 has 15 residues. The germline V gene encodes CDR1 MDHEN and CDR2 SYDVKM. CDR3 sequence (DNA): TGTGCCAGCAGCCCTCAAACAGGGGCCGGAAACACCATATATTTT. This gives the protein CASSPQTGAGNTIYF.

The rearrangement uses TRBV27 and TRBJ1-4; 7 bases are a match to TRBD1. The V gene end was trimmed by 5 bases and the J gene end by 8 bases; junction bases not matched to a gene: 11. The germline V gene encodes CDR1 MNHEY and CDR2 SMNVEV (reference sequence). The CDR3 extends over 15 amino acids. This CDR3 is CASSTGDSAGEKLFF. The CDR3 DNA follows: TGTGCCAGCAGTACAGGGGACAGTGCGGGGGAAAAACTGTTTTTT. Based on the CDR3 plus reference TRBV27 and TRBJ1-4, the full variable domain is EAQVTQNPRYLITVTGKKLTVTCSQNMNHEYMSWYRQDPGLGLRQIYYSMNVEVTDKGDVPEGYKVSRKEKRNFPLILESPSPNQTSLYFCASSTGDSAGEKLFFGSGTQLSVL.

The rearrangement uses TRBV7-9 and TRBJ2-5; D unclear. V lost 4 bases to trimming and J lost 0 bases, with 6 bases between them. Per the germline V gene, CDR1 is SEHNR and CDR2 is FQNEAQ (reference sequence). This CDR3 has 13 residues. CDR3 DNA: TGTGCCAGCAGCTCCTCGTACCAAGAGACCCAGTACTTC. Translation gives CASSSSYQETQYF.

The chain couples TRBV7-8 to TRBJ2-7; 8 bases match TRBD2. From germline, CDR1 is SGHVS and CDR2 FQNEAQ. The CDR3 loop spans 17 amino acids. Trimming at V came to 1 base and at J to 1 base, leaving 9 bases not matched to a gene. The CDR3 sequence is CASSLGTSTSVSYEQYF. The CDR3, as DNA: TGTGCCAGCAGCTTAGGAACTTCGACTAGCGTATCCTACGAGCAGTACTTC.

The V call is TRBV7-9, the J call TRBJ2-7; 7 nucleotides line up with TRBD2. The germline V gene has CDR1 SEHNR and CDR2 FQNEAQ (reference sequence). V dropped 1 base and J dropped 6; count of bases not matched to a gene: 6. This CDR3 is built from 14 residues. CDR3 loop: CASSLVSGGPEQYF. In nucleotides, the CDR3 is TGTGCCAGCAGCTTAGTTTCGGGAGGACCCGAGCAGTACTTC. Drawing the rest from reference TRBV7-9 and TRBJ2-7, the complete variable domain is DTGVSQNPRHKITKRGQNVTFRCDPISEHNRLYWYRQTLGQGPEFLTYFQNEAQLEKSRLLSDRFSAERPKGSFSTLEIQRTEQGDSAMYLCASSLVSGGPEQYFGPGTRLTVT.

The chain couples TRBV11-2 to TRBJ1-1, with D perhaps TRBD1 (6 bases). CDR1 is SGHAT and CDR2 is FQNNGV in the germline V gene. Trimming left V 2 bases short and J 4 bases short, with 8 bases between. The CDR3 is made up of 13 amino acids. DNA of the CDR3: TGTGCCAGCAGCTTAAACAGGGTCACTGAAGCTTTCTTT. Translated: CASSLNRVTEAFF.

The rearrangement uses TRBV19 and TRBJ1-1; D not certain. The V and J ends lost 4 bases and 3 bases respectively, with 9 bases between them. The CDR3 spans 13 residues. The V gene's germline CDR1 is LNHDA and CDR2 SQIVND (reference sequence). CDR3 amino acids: CASSSRRDTEAFF. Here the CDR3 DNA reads TGTGCCAGTAGTAGTCGCCGGGACACTGAAGCTTTCTTT.

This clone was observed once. The CDR3 region has the DNA TGTGCCAGCCCTGCCGGGGGGGCCGGGGGGGAGCAGTTCTTC. Protein sequence: CASPAGGAGGEQFF. J is TRBJ2-1 and V is TRBV5-3, with 8 bases identical to TRBD2. TRBV5-3 is designated an ORF whose function remains uncertain. The CDR3 runs to 14 residues. V lost 8 bases to trimming and J lost 10 bases; unmatched junction nucleotides: 14.

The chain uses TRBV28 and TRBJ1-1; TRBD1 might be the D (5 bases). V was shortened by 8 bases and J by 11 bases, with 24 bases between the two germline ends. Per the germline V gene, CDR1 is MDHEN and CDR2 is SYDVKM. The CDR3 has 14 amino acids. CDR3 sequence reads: CASLHGGAPSRAFF. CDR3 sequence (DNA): TGTGCCAGCCTTCACGGAGGGGCTCCCAGTCGGGCTTTCTTT.

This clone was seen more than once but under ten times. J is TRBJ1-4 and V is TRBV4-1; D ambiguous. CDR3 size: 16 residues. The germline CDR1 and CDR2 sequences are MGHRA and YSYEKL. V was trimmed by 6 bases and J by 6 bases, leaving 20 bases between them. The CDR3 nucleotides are TGCGCCAGCAGTCCGAGGACGGGGAGCCGGGATGAAAAACTGTTTTTT. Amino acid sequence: CASSPRTGSRDEKLFF.

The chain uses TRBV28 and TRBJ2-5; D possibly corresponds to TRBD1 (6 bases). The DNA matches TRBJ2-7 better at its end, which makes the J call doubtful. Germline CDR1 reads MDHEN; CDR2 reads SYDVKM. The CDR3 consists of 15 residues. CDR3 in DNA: TGTGCCAGCAGTTCCGTGGGACAACTCTCCTACGAGCAGTACTTC. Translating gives CASSSVGQLSYEQYF.

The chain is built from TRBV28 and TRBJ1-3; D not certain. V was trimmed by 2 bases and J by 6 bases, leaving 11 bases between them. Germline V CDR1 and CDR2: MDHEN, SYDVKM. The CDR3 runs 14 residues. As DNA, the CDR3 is TGTGCCAGCAGTTTACAGAGGGCGCAAAACACCATATATTTT. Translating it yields CASSLQRAQNTIYF. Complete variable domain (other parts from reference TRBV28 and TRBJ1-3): DVKVTQSSRYLVKRTGEKVFLECVQDMDHENMFWYRQDPGLGLRLIYFSYDVKMKEKGDIPEGYSVSREKKERFSLILESASTNQTSMYLCASSLQRAQNTIYFGEGSWLTVV.

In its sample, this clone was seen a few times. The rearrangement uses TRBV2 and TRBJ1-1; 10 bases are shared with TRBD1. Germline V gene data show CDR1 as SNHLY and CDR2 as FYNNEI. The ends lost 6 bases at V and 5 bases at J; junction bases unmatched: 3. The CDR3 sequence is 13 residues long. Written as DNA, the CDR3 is TGTGCCAGCAGGGGACAGGGGAGAACTGAAGCTTTCTTT. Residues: CASRGQGRTEAFF.

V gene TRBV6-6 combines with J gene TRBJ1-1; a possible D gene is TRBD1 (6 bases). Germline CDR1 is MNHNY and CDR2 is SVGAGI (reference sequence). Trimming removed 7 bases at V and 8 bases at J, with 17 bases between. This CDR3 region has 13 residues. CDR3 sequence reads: CASKIPGHPEAFF. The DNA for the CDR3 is TGTGCCAGCAAAATACCGGGACACCCCGAAGCTTTCTTT.

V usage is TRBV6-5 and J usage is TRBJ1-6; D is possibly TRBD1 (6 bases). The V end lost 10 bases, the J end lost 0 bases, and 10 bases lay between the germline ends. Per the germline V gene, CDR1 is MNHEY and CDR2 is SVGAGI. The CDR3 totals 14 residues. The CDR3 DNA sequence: TGTGCCACGCAGGGGAGCTCCTATAATTCACCCCTCCACTTT. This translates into CATQGSSYNSPLHF.

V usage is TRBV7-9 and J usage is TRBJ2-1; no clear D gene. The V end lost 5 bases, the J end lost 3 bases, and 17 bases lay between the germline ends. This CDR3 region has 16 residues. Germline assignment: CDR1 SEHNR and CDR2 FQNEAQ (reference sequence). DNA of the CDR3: TGTGCCAGCAGCCCCACCCTGGGCCGCGACTACAATGAGCAGTTCTTC. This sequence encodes CASSPTLGRDYNEQFF.

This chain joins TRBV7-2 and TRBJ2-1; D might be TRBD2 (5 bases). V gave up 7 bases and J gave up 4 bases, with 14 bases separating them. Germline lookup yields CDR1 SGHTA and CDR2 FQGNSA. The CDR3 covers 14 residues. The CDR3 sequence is CASKKEGGYNEQFF. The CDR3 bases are TGTGCCAGCAAGAAAGAGGGCGGATACAATGAGCAGTTCTTC.

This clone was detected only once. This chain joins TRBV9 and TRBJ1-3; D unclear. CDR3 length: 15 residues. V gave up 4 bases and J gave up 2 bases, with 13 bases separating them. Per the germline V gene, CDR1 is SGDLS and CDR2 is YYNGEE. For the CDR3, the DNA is TGTGCCAGCAGCCTAGACGTGAAGCCTGGAAACACCATATATTTT. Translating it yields CASSLDVKPGNTIYF.